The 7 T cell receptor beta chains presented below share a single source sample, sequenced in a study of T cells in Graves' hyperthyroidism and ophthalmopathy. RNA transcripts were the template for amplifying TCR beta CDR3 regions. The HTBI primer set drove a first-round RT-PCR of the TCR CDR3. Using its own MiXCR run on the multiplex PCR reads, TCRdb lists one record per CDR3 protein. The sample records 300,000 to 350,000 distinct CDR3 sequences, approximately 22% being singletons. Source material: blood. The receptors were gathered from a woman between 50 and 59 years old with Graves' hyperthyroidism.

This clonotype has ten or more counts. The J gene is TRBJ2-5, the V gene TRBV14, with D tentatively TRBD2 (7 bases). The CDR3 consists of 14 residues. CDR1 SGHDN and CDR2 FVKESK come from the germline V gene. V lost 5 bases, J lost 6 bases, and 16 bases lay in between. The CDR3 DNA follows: TGTGCCAGCAGCAAGGGGGGGGCCGGGAAGACCCAGTACTTC. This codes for CASSKGGAGKTQYF.

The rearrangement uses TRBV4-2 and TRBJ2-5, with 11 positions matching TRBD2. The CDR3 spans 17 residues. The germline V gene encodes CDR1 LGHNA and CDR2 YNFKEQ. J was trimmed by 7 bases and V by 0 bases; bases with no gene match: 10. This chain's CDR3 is CASSQETSGSKGGTQYF. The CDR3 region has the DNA TGTGCCAGCAGCCAAGAAACTAGCGGGAGCAAGGGGGGGACCCAGTACTTC.

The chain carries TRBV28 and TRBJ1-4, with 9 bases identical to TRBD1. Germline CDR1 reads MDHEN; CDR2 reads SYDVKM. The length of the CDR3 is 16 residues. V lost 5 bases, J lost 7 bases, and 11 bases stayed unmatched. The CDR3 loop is CASSTTGTGWIEKLFF. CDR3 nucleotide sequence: TGTGCCAGCAGTACCACCGGGACAGGGTGGATTGAAAAACTGTTTTTT.

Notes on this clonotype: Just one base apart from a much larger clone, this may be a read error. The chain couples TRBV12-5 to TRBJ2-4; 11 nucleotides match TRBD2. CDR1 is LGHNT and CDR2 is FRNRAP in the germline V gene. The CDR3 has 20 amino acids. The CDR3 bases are TGTGCTAGTGGTTTGGTAATCATTCGGGCTAGCGGGAGGATCAAAGACATTCAGTACTTC. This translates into CASGLVIIRASGRIKDIQYF.

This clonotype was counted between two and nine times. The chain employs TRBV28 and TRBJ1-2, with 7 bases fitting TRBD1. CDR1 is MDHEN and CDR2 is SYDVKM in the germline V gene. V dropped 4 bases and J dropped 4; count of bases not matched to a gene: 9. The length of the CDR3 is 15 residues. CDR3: CASSSQEGAGYGYTF. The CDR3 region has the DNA TGTGCCAGCAGTTCCCAAGAGGGGGCGGGCTATGGCTACACCTTC.

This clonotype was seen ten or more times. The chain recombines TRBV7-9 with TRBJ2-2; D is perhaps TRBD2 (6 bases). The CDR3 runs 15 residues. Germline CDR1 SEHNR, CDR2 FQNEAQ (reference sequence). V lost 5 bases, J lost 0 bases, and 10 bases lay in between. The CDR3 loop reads CASSGGRANTGELFF. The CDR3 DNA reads TGTGCCAGCAGCGGAGGGAGAGCGAACACCGGGGAGCTGTTTTTT.

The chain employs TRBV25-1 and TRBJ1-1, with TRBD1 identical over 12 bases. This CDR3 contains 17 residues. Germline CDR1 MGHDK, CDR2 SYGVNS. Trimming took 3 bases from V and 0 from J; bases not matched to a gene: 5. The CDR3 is CASSDKGQGAVNTEAFF. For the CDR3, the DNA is TGTGCCAGCAGTGACAAGGGACAGGGGGCGGTGAACACTGAAGCTTTCTTT.